Below, 18 T cell receptor beta chains from the same sample are listed, as sequenced in a study of T-cell memory formation after mild COVID-19. TCRdb itself ran the 5' RACE reads through MiXCR, one entry per CDR3 protein. The table records about 360,000 distinct CDR3 sequences, approximately 15% of them present only once. The specimen sequenced was PBMCs or a T cell subset sorted from them (not recorded which). The source is a man between 18 and 35 years old who had mild COVID-19 (a few samples of this study predate the infection). Cell type and time point are not known.

This rearrangement joins TRBV21-1 to TRBJ2-1. TRBV21-1 counts as a pseudogene. This CDR3 has 13 amino acids. For the CDR3, the DNA is TGTGCCAGCAGCAGCTTGGATGGCGATGAGCAGTTCTTC. Its translation is CASSSLDGDEQFF.

CDR3 sequence: CASSSSGRSYEQYF. CDR3 bases: TGTGCCAGCAGTTCCTCGGGACGGAGCTACGAGCAGTACTTC. This chain connects TRBV6-6 to TRBJ2-7; D might be TRBD1 or TRBD2, each matching 5 bases. CDR1 is MNHNY, CDR2 SVGAGI, per germline (reference sequence). V lost 4 bases to trimming and J lost 3 bases, with 13 bases between them. The CDR3 extends over 14 amino acids.

With regard to this clonotype: The germline gene is not matched at one end of the junction; a read error may be the cause. The chain joins TRBV12-3 or TRBV12-4 to TRBJ2-5; D is perhaps TRBD2 (5 bases). The CDR3 runs to 17 residues. CDR3 sequence: CASIPSVRGSGQENQYF. CDR3 sequence (DNA): TGTGCCAGCATCCCTAGTGTCCGGGGTTCAGGCCAAGAGAACCAGTACTTC.

The CDR3 protein is CASSYTGGWGYTF. CDR3 bases: TGTGCCAGCAGCTATACAGGGGGCTGGGGCTACACCTTC. V usage is TRBV7-3 and J usage is TRBJ1-2; the match to TRBD1 covers 9 bases. The CDR3 loop spans 13 amino acids. The V and J ends lost 4 bases and 8 bases, in that order; junction bases with no gene match: 5. Germline CDR1 reads SGHTA; CDR2 reads FQGTGA.

The chain combines TRBV7-2 with TRBJ2-7, with D perhaps assigned TRBD1 or TRBD2 (5 bases each). The V gene lost 3 bases and the J gene lost 3 bases, with 9 bases spanning the gap. The CDR3 is 13 residues long. Germline CDR1 is SGHTA and CDR2 is FQGNSA. The CDR3 coding sequence is TGTGCCAGCAGCTTGGAGGACAACTACGAGCAGTACTTC. Protein product: CASSLEDNYEQYF. The complete variable domain, with remaining parts taken from reference TRBV7-2 and TRBJ2-7, reads GAGVSQSPSNKVTEKGKDVELRCDPISGHTALYWYRQSLGQGLEFLIYFQGNSAPDKSGLPSDRFSAERTGGSVSTLTIQRTQQEDSAVYLCASSLEDNYEQYFGPGTRLTVT.

The chain links TRBV7-6 to TRBJ2-7; D unresolved. The CDR3 has 13 amino acids. V was shortened by 1 base and J by 6 bases, with 10 bases between the two germline ends. Germline CDR1 SGHVS, CDR2 FNYEAQ. The CDR3 DNA reads TGTGCCAGCAGCTTAGGACCCCCCGCCGAGCAGTACTTC. Protein sequence: CASSLGPPAEQYF.

This clonotype showed up just a few times. This chain links TRBV29-1 with TRBJ2-7, with D perhaps assigned TRBD1 or TRBD2 (5 bases each). V was trimmed by 7 bases and J by 7 bases, leaving 17 bases between them. CDR1 SQVTM and CDR2 ANQGSEA come from the germline V gene. The CDR3 spans 12 residues. Here the CDR3 reads CSALDGASEQYF. In DNA form, the CDR3 reads TGCAGCGCCCTGGACGGGGCAAGTGAGCAGTACTTC.

This chain connects TRBV10-3 to TRBJ2-2, with 7 positions matching TRBD1. The germline gives CDR1 ENHRY, CDR2 SYGVKD. V dropped 4 bases and J dropped 4; count of bases not matched to a gene: 9. The CDR3 length is 16 residues. This CDR3 is CAISAATGLSTGELFF. CDR3 bases: TGTGCCATCAGTGCCGCGACAGGGTTGAGCACCGGGGAGCTGTTTTTT.

This clonotype appeared a few times. The CDR3 here is CATSDASEKLFF. CDR3 nucleotides: TGTGCCACCAGTGATGCTAGCGAAAAACTGTTTTTT. The chain links TRBV24-1 to TRBJ1-4; D gene uncertain. Germline V gene sequence: CDR1 KGHDR, CDR2 SFDVKD. V lost 3 bases, J lost 8 bases, and 6 bases lay in between. The CDR3 length is 12 residues.

This clonotype was seen a handful of times. The gene calls are TRBV7-2 and TRBJ2-5; D is unclear. Germline CDR1 reads SGHTA; CDR2 reads FQGNSA. The germline V and J ends were trimmed by 5 bases and 0 bases, with 16 bases remaining between them. The CDR3 contains 16 residues. This chain's CDR3 is CASSPFGPLHQETQYF. The CDR3 coding sequence is TGTGCCAGCAGCCCGTTTGGGCCACTCCACCAAGAGACCCAGTACTTC.

This clonotype was recorded many times. The rearrangement joins TRBV7-2 to TRBJ2-1; D possibly uses TRBD1 or TRBD2 (5 bases each). CDR1 and CDR2 (germline): SGHTA, FQGNSA. V lost 5 bases to trimming and J lost 9 bases, with 14 bases between them. The CDR3 loop spans 13 amino acids. CDR3 DNA: TGTGCCAGCAGCATGGCCCCAGGGACTGAGCAGTTCTTC. Its protein product is CASSMAPGTEQFF.

V is TRBV15 and J is TRBJ2-2, with 8 nucleotides matching TRBD1. Looked up from germline, CDR1 is LNHNV and CDR2 is YYDKDF (reference sequence). Trimming cost V 5 bases and J 6 bases; bases outside gene matches: 2. The CDR3 has 13 amino acids. This CDR3 reads CATSLQGAGELFF. CDR3 in DNA: TGTGCCACCAGCCTACAGGGGGCCGGGGAGCTGTTTTTT.

This clonotype appeared a few times. This chain joins TRBV2 and TRBJ2-7, with TRBD2 identical over 7 bases. The V gene end was trimmed by 11 bases and the J gene end by 3 bases; junction bases not matched to a gene: 7. In germline, CDR1 is SNHLY, CDR2 FYNNEI. This CDR3 has 12 residues. The CDR3 nucleotides read TGTGCCTGGGGGGGGAACTTCTACGAGCAGTACTTC. This translates into CAWGGNFYEQYF.

The V call is TRBV18, the J call TRBJ1-5, with 11 bases fitting TRBD1. Trimming took 5 bases from V and 5 from J; bases not matched to a gene: 2. This CDR3 has 14 residues. CDR1 KGHSH and CDR2 LQKENI come from the germline V gene. The CDR3 sequence: CASSAGQGDQPQHF. The CDR3, as DNA: TGTGCCAGCTCAGCGGGACAGGGGGATCAGCCCCAGCATTTT.

This clonotype has just a few counts. V and J are TRBV12-3 or TRBV12-4 and TRBJ2-7; tentative D call: TRBD2 (5 bases). CDR3 length: 15 residues. Trimming cost V 4 bases and J 9 bases, with 22 bases left between them. CDR3 nucleotides: TGTGCCAGCAGTTCGTTCGAGACGCCGCTTGGGAGGCAGTACTTC. This gives the protein CASSSFETPLGRQYF.

This clonotype was recorded a few times. The chain is built from TRBV6-1 and TRBJ1-1, with D possibly being TRBD1 (5 bases). V lost 4 bases to trimming and J lost 1 base, with 7 bases between them. The CDR3 contains 13 residues. Germline lookup yields CDR1 MNHNS and CDR2 SASEGT. The CDR3 region is CASSGQPNTEAFF. CDR3 DNA: TGTGCCAGCAGTGGACAGCCGAACACTGAAGCTTTCTTT.

The V call is TRBV6-5, the J call TRBJ1-2, with 8 bases fitting TRBD1. Per the germline V gene, CDR1 is MNHEY and CDR2 is SVGAGI. The CDR3 length is 15 residues. Unmatched junction bases numbered 10, after V lost 4 bases and J lost 6 bases. The CDR3 region has the DNA TGTGCCAGCAGTTCGGGACAGGAAAGGGTACATGGCTACACCTTC. Amino acids: CASSSGQERVHGYTF.

This clonotype was detected a few times. The V gene is TRBV4-2, the J gene TRBJ2-1; 9 nucleotides agree with TRBD2. The CDR3 is 16 residues long. V trimming: 1 base; J trimming: 5 bases; junction bases outside the gene matches: 6. Germline assignment: CDR1 LGHNA and CDR2 YNFKEQ. The CDR3 loop is CASSQGIAGADNEQFF. CDR3 in DNA: TGTGCCAGCAGCCAAGGGATAGCGGGGGCTGACAATGAGCAGTTCTTC.